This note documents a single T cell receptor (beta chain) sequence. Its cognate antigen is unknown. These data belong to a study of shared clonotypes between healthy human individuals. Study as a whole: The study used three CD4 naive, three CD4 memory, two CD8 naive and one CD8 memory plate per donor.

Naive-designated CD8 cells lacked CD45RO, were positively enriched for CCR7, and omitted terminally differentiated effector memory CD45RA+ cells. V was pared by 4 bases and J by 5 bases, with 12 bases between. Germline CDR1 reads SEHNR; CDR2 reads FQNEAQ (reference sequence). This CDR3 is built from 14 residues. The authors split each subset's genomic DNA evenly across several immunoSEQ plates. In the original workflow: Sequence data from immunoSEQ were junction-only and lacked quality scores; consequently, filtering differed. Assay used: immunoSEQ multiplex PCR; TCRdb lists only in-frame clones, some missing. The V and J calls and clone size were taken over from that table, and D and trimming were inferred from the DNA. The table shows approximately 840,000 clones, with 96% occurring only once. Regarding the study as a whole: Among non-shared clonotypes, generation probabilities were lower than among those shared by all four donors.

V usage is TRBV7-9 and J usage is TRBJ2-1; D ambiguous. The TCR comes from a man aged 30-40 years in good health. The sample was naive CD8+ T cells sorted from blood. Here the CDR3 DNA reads TGTGCCAGCAGCTACCTGAACGCGGACAATGAGCAGTTCTTC. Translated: CASSYLNADNEQFF.